The 4 T cell receptor beta chains below were found in one sample sequenced in a study of cytomegalovirus exposure and HLA in healthy donors. It was with 60 Vbeta and 13 Jbeta primers that the PCR ran. Some clones are missing from TCRdb's copy, which holds only in-frame ones; the method was immunoSEQ multiplex PCR. The sample carries 130,000 or so clones, just under 75% recorded once. Sequenced input: PBMCs. These receptors all stem from a man in his forties or fifties in good health and CMV-seropositive.

The chain links TRBV25-1 to TRBJ1-5; 7 positions match TRBD1. Germline V CDR1 and CDR2: MGHDK, SYGVNS. The CDR3 loop spans 14 amino acids. The trim removed 6 bases at V and 4 bases at J, leaving 6 bases unmatched. The DNA of the CDR3 is TGTGCCAGCAGCCTGACAGGGAAAAATCAGCCCCAGCATTTT. Protein product: CASSLTGKNQPQHF.

Comments on this clone: One end of the junction fails to match germline, which may point to a read error. The rearrangement joins TRBV7-9 to TRBJ1-2; D ambiguous. Germline V gene data show CDR1 as SEHNR and CDR2 as FQNEAQ (reference sequence). The CDR3 extends over 15 amino acids. CDR3 sequence: CASSLPGRINHGYTF. In nucleotides, the CDR3 is TGTGCCAGCAGCTTACCGGGGAGGATTAACCATGGCTACACCTTC.

The chain uses TRBV6-1 and TRBJ1-2; 7 bases align to TRBD1. The junction had 5 bases not matched to a gene; V was cut back by 6 bases and J by 1 base. The germline V gene has CDR1 MNHNS and CDR2 SASEGT. This CDR3 is built from 14 residues. DNA for the CDR3: TGTGCCAGCAGAAGGGACAGCCTTAACTATGGCTACACCTTC. As protein: CASRRDSLNYGYTF.

The genes are TRBV2 and TRBJ1-4, with 10 bases identical to TRBD1. Germline V lookup: CDR1 SNHLY, CDR2 FYNNEI. Trimming removed 7 bases from V and 6 bases from J; junction bases left unmatched: 8. The CDR3 contains 15 residues. The CDR3 DNA sequence: TGTGCCAGCATGGAACAGACAGGGGGCGATGAAAAACTGTTTTTT. It specifies CASMEQTGGDEKLFF.